A single sample gave rise to the 10 T cell receptor beta chains below, sequenced in a study of control samples from healthy donors and cancer patients. This table comes from immunoSEQ multiplex PCR, and its TCRdb copy is limited to in-frame clones, with some not included. Of some 140,000 clones listed, about nine tenths are singletons. The sample consisted of PBMCs. The origin of the receptors is a man aged 45-65 years with head and neck cancer.

This clone was detected a few times. The J gene is TRBJ1-6, the V gene TRBV27; no definite D call. V shed 3 bases and J shed 10 bases, with 10 bases lying between them. CDR3 size: 13 residues. Germline loops: CDR1 MNHEY, CDR2 SMNVEV (reference sequence). The CDR3 DNA follows: TGTGCCAGCAGTTTCGGGGTCTCCTCACCCCTCCACTTT. Translated, it gives CASSFGVSSPLHF.

This clone was found a few times. One end of the junction is discordant with germline, which a read error may explain. CDR3: CASRLEAYLADTQYF. CDR3 in DNA: TGTGCCAGCAGATTGGAGGCGTACTTGGCAGATACGCAGTATTTT. The J gene is TRBJ2-3, the V gene TRBV5-4; D might be TRBD2 (5 bases). The CDR3 is 15 amino acids. CDR1 SGHNT and CDR2 YYREEE come from the germline V gene (reference sequence).

This rearrangement joins TRBV20-1 to TRBJ2-1; maybe TRBD2 (6 bases). CDR1 is DFQATT and CDR2 is SNEGSKA in the germline V gene (reference sequence). This CDR3 contains 13 residues. The CDR3 DNA is TGCAGGGGTAGTAGCGGCACCTACAATGAGCAGTTCTTC. This codes for CRGSSGTYNEQFF.

This clone showed up just once. The chain uses TRBV5-6 and TRBJ1-1, with D tentatively TRBD1 (5 bases). Germline assignment: CDR1 SGHDT and CDR2 YYEEEE. This CDR3 has 15 amino acids. V was trimmed by 4 bases and J by 6 bases, leaving 19 bases between them. The CDR3 here is CASSPSGGRGAEAFF. The CDR3 coding sequence is TGTGCCAGCAGCCCATCTGGGGGGAGGGGAGCTGAAGCTTTCTTT.

This rearrangement joins TRBV7-9 to TRBJ1-2; D gene uncertain. The CDR3 is made up of 13 amino acids. The germline V gene encodes CDR1 SEHNR and CDR2 FQNEAQ (reference sequence). V was trimmed by 8 bases and J by 4 bases, leaving 14 bases between them. The CDR3 is CASGPPGFYGYTF. The CDR3 DNA reads TGTGCCAGCGGTCCGCCGGGGTTCTATGGCTACACCTTC.

The chain is built from TRBV5-1 and TRBJ1-1; 9 positions agree with TRBD1. Germline V CDR1 and CDR2: SGHRS, YFSETQ. The junction had 3 bases not matched to a gene; V was cut back by 1 base and J by 8 bases. This CDR3 is 13 amino acids long. DNA of the CDR3: TGCGCCAGCAGCTTGACAGGGGGCCAGGAAGCTTTCTTT. Protein sequence: CASSLTGGQEAFF.

Worth noting for this clone: Compared with germline, one end of the junction differs, possibly owing to a read error. The chain recombines TRBV5-1 with TRBJ2-1, with D possibly being TRBD2 (6 bases). Germline CDR1 reads SGHRS; CDR2 reads YFSETQ. The CDR3 consists of 12 residues. This CDR3 is CASRLEGHEQFF. CDR3 nucleotide sequence: TGCGCCAGCAGATTGGAGGGCCATGAGCAGTTCTTC.

The chain joins TRBV19 to TRBJ1-5; TRBD1 aligns across 8 bases. In germline, CDR1 is LNHDA, CDR2 SQIVND (reference sequence). The CDR3 spans 14 residues. V trimming: 6 bases; J trimming: 4 bases; junction bases outside the gene matches: 5. CDR3 nucleotides: TGTGCCAGTAGAGCCGGGACAGGTAATCAGCCCCAGCATTTT. It yields the protein CASRAGTGNQPQHF.

The gene calls are TRBV5-5 and TRBJ1-1; 7 nucleotides match TRBD1. From germline, CDR1 is SGHKS and CDR2 YYEKEE (reference sequence). V lost 4 bases to trimming and J lost 3 bases; unmatched junction nucleotides: 18. CDR3 length equals 18 residues. CDR3 nucleotide sequence: TGTGCCAGCAGCGACTCTCGATGGGACATTCAGGGGGACACTGAAGCTTTCTTT. It codes for CASSDSRWDIQGDTEAFF.

J is TRBJ2-1 and V is TRBV28; 11 nucleotides line up with TRBD2. V dropped 5 bases and J dropped 9; count of bases not matched to a gene: 3. The CDR3 has 13 residues. Germline CDR1 MDHEN, CDR2 SYDVKM. The CDR3 loop reads CASSPGTSGEQFF. CDR3 nucleotides: TGTGCCAGCAGTCCCGGGACTAGCGGTGAGCAGTTCTTC.